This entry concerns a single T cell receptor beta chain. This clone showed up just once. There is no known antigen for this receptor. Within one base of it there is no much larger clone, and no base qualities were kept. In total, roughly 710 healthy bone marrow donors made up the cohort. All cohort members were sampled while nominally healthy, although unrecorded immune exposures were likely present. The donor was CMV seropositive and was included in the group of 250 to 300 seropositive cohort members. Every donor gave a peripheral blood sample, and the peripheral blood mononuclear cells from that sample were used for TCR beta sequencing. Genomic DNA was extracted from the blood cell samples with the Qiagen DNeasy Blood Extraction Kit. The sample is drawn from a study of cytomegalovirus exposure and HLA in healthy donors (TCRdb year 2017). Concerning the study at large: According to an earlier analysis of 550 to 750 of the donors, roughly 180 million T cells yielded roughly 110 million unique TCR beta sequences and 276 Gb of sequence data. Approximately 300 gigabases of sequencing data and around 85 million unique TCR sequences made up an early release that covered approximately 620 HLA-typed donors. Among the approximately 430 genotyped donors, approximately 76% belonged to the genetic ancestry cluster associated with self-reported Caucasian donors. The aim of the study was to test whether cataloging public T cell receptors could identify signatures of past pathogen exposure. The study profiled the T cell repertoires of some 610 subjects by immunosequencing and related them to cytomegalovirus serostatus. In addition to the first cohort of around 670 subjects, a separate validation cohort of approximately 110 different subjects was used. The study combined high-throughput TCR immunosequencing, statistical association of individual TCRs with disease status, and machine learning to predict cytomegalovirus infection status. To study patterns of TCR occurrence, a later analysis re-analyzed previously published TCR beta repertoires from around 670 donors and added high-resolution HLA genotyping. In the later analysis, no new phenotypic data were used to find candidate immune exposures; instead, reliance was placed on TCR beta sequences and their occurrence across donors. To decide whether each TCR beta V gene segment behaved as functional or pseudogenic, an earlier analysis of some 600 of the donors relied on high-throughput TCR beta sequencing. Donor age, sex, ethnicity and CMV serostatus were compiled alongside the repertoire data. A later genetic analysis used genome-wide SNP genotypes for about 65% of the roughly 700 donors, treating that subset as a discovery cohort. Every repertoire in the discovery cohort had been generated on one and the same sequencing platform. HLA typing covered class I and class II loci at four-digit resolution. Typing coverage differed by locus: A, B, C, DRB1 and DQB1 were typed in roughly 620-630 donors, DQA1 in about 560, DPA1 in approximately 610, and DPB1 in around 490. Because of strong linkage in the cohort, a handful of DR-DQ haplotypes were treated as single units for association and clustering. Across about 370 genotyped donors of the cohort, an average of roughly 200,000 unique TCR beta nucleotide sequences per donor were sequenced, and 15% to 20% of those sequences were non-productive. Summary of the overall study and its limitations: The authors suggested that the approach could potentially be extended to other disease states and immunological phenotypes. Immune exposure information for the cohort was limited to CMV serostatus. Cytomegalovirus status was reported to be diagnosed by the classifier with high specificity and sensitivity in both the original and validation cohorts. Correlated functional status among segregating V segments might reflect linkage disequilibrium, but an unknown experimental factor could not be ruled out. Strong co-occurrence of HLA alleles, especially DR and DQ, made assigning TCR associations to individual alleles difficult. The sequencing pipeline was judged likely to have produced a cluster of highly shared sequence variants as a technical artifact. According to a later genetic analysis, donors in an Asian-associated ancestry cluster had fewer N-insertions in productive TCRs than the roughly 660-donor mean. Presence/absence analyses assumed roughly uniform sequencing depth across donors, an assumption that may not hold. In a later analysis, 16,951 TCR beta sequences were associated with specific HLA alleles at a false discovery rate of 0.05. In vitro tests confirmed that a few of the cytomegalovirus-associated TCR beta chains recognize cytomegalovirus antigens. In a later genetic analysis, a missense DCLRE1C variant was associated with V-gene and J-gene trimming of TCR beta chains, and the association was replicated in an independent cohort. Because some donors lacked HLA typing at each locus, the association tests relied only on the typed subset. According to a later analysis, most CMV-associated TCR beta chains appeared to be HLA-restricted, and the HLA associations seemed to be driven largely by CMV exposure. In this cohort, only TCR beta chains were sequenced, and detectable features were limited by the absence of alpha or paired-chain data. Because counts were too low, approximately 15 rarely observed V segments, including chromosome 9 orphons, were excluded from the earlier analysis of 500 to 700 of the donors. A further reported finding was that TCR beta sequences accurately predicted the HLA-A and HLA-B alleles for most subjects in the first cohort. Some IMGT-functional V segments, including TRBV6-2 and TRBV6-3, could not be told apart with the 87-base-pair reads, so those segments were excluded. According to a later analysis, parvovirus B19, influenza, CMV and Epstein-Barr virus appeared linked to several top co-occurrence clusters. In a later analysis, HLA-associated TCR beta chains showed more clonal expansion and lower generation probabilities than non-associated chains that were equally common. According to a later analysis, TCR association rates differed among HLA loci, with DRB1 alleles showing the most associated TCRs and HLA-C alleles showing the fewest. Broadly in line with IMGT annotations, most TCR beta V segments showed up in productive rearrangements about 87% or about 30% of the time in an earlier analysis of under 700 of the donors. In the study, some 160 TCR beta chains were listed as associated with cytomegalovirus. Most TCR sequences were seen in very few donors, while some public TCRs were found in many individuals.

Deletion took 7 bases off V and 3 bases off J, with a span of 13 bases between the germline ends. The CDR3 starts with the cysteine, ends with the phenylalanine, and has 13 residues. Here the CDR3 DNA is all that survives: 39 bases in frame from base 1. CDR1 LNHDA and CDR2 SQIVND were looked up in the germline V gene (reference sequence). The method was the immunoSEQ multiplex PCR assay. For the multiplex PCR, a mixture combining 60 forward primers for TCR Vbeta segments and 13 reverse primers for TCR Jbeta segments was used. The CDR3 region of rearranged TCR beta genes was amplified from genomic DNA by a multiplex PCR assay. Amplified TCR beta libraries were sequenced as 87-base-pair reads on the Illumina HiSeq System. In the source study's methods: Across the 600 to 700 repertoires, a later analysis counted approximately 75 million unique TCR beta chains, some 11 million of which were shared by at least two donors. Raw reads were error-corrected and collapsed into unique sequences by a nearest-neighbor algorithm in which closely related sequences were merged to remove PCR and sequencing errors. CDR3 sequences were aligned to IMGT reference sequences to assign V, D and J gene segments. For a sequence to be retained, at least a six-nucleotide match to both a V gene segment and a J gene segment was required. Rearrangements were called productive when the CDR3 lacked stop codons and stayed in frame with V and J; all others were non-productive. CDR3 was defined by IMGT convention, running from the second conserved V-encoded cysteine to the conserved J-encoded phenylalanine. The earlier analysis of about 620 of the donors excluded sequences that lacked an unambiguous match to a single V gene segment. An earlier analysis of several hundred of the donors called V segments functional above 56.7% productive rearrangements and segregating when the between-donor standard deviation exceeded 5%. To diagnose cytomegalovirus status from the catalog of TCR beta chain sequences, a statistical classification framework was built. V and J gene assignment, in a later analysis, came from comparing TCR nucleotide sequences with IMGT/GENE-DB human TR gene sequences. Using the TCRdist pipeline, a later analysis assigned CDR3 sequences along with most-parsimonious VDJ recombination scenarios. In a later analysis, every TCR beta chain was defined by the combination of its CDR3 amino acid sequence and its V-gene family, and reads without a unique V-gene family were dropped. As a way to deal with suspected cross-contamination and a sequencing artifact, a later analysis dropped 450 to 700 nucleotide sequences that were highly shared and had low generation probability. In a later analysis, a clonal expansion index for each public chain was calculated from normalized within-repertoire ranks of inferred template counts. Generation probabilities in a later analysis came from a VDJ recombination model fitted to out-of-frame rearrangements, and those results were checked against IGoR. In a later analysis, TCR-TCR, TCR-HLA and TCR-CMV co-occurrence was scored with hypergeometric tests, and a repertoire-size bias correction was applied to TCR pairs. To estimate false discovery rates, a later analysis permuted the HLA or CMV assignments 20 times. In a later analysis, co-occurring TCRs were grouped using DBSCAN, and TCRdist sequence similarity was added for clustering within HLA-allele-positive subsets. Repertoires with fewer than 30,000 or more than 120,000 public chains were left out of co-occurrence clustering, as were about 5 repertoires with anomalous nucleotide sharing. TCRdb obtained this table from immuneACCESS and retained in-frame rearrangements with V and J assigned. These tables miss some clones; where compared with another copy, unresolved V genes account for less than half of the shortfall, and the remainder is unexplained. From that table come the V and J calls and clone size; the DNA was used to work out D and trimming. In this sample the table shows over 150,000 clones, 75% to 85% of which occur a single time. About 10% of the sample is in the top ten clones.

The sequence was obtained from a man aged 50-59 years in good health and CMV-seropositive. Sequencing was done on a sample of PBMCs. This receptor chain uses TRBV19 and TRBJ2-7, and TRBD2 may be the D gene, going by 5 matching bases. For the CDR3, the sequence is CASNSGEGYEQYF. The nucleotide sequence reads TGTGCCAGTAACTCCGGGGAAGGCTACGAGCAGTACTTC. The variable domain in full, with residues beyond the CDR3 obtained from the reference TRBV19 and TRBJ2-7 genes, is DGGITQSPKYLFRKEGQNVTLSCEQNLNHDAMYWYRQDPGQGLRLIYYSQIVNDFQKGDIAEGYSVSREKKESFPLTVTSAQKNPTAFYLCASNSGEGYEQYFGPGTRLTVT.